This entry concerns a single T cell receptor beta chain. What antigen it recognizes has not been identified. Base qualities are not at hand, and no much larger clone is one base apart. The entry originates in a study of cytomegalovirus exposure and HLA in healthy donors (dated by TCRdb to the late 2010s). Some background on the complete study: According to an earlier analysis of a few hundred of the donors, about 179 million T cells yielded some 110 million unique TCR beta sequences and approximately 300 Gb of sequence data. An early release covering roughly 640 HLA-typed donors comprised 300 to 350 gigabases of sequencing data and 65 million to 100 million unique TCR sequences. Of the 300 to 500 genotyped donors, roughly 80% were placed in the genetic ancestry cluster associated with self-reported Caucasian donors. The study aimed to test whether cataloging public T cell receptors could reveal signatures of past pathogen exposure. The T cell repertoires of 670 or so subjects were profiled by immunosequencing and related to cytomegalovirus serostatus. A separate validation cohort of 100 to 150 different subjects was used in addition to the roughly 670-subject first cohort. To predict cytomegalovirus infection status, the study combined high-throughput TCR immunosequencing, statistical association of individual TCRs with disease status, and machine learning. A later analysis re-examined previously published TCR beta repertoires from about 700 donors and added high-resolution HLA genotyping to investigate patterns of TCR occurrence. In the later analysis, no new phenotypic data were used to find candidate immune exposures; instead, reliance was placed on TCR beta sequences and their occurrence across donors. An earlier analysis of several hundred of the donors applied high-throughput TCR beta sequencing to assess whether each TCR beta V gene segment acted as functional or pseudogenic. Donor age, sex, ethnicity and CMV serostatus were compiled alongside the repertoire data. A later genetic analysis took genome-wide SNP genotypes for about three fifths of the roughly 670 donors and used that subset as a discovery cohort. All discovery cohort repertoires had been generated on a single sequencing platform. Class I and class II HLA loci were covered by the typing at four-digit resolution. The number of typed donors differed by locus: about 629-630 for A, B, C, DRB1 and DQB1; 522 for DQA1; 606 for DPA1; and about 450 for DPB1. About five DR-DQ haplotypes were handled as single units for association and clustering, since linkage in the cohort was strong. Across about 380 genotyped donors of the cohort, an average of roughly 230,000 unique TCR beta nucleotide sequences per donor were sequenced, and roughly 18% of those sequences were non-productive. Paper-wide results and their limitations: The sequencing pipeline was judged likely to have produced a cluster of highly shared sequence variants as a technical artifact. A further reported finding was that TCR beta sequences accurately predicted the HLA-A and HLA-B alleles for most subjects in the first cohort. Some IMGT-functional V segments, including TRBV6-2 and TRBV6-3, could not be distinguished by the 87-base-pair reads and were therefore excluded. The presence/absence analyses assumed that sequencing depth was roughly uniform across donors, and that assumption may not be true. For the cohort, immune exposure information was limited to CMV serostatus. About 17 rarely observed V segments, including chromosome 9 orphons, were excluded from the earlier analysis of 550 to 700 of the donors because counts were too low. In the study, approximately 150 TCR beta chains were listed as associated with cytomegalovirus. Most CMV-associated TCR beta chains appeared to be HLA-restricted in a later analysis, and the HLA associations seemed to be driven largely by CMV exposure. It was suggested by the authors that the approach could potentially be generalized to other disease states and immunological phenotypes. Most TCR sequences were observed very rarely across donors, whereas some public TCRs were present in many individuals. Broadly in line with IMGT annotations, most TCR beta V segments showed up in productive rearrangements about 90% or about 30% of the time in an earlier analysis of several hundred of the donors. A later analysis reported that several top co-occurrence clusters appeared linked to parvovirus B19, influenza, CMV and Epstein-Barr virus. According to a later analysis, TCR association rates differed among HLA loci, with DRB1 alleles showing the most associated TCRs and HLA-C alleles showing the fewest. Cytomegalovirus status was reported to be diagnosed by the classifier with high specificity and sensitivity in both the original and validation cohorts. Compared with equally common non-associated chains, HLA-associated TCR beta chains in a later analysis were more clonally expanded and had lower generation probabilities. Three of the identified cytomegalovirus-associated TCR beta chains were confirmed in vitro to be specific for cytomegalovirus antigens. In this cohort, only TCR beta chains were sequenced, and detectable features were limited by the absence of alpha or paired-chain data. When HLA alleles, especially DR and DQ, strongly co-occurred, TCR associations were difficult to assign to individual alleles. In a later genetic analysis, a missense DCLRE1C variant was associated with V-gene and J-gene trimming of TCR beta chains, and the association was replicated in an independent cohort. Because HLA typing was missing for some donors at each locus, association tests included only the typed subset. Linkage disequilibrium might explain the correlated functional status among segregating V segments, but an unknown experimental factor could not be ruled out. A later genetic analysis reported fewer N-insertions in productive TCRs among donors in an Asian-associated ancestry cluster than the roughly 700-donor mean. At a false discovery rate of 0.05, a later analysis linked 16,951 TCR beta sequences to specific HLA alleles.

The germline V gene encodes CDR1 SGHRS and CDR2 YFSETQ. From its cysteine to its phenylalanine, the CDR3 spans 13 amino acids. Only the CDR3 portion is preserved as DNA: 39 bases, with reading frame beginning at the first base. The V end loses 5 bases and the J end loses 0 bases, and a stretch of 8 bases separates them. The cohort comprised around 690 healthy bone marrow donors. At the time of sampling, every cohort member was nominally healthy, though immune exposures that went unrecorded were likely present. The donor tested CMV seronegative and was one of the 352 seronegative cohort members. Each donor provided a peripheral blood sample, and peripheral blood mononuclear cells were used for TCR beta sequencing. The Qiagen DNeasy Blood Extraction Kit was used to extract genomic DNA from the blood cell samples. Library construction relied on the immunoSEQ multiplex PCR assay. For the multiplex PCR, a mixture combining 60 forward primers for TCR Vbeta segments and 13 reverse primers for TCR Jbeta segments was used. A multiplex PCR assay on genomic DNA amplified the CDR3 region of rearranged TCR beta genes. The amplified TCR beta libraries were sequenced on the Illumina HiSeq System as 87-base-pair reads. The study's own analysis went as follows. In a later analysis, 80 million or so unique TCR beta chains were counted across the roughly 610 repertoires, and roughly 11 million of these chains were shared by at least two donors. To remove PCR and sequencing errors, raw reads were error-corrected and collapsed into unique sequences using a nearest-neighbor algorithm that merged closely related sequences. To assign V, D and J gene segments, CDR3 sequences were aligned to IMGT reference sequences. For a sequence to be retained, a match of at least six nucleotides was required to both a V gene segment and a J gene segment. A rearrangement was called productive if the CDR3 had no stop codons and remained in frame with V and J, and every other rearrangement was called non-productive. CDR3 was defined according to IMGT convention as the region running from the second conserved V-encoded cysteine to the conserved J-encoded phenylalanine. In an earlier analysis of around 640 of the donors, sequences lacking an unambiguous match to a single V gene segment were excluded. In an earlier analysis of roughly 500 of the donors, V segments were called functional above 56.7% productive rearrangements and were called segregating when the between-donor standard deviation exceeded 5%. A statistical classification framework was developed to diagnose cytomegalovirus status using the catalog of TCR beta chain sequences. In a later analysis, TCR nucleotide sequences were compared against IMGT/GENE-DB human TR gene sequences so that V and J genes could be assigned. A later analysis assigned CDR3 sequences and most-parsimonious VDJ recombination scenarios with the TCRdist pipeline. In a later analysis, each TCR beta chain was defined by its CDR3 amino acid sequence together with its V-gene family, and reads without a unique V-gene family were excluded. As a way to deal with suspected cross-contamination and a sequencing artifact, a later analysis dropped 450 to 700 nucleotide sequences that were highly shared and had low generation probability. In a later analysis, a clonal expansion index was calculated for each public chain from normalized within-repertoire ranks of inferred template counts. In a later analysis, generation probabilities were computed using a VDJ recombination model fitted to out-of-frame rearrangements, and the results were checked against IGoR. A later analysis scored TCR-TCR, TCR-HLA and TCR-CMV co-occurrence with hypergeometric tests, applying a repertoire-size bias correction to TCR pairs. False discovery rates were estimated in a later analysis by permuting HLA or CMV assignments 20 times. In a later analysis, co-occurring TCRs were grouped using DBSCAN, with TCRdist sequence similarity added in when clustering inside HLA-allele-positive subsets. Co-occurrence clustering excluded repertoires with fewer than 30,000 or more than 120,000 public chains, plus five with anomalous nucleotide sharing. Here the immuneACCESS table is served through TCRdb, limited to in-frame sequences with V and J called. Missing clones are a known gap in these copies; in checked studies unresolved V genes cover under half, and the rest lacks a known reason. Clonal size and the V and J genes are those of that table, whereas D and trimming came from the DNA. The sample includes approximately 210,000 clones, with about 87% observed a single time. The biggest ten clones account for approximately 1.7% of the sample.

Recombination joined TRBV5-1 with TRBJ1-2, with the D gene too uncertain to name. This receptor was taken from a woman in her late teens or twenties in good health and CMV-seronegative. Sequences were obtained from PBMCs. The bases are TGCGCCAGCAGTTTCACAGCTAACTATGGCTACACCTTC. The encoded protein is CASSFTANYGYTF.